This TCR beta chain was found in a study of Graves' ophthalmopathy and Graves' hyperthyroidism. Study-level information: Peripheral blood was obtained at first diagnosis, ahead of any treatment.

Transcripts of RNA were the source for amplifying TCR beta CDR3 regions. First-round RT-PCR used HTBI primers; second-round multiplex PCR followed. One entry per CDR3 protein, called by TCRdb with MiXCR from the multiplex PCR reads. Here the sample spans 150,000 to 200,000 distinct CDR3 sequences, approximately 40% being singletons. Germline lookup yields CDR1 SGHVS and CDR2 FQNEAQ. The junction had 11 bases not matched to a gene; V was cut back by 5 bases and J by 5 bases. The CDR3 is 18 residues long. The chain carries TRBV7-8 and TRBJ2-5; 16 bases line up with TRBD2. This clonotype originated in a woman aged 35 to 49 with Graves' ophthalmopathy. Material for sequencing was peripheral blood. The CDR3 bases are TGTGCCAGCAGCCTAGGGACTAGCGGGAGGGCCCGCGGGGAGACCCAGTACTTC. The encoded protein is CASSLGTSGRARGETQYF. The whole variable domain, filled in from reference TRBV7-8 and TRBJ2-5, reads GAGVSQSPRYKVAKRGQDVALRCDPISGHVSLFWYQQALGQGPEFLTYFQNEAQLDKSGLPSDRFFAERPEGSVSTLKIQRTQQEDSAVYLCASSLGTSGRARGETQYFGPGTRLLVL.